This T cell receptor beta chain was sequenced in a study of early T cells in non-severe SARS-CoV-2 infection. Study as a whole: Investigators sequenced bulk RNA drawn from unsorted whole blood, and chains remained unpaired.

Study-wide results and caveats: Private and CD4 specificities were missed by VDJdb matching, skewed to anti-spike CD8.

Worth noting for this clonotype: Its cognate antigen is unknown.

Unique molecular identifiers were added to individual cDNA molecules. TCRdb re-analysed the 5' RACE reads in MiXCR, keeping a single row per CDR3 protein. Of approximately 31,000 distinct CDR3 sequences detected, 6% to 7% appear once; the ten largest clones hold about 3%. Germline CDR1 and CDR2: KGHSH and LQKENI. V lost 4 bases and J 3 bases, leaving 15 bases between the germline ends. The CDR3 contains 15 residues. Specimen: whole blood. The TCR comes from an adult who was a healthcare worker with PCR-confirmed SARS-CoV-2 infection or an uninfected control (not recorded which). The chain joins TRBV18 to TRBJ1-1; D is undetermined. CDR3 region: CASSLISGEYTEAFF. The CDR3 DNA reads TGTGCCAGCTCACTTATAAGCGGGGAGTACACTGAAGCTTTCTTT.